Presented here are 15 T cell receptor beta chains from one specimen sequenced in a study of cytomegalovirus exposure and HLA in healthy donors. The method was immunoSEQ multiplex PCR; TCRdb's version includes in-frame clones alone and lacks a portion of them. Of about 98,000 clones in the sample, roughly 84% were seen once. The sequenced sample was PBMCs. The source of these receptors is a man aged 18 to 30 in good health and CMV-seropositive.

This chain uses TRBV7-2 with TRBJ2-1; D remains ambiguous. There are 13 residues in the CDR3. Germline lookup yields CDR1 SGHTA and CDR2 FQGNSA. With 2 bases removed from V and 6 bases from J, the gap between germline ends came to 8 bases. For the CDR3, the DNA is TGTGCCAGCAGCTTACCAGGCATCAATGAGCAGTTCTTC. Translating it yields CASSLPGINEQFF.

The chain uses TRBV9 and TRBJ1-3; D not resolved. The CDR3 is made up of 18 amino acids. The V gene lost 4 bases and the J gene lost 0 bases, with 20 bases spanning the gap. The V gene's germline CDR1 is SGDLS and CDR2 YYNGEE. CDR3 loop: CASSHKLDSQTSGNTIYF. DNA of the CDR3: TGTGCCAGCAGCCATAAACTGGACTCACAAACCTCTGGAAACACCATATATTTT. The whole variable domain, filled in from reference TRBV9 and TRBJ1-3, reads DSGVTQTPKHLITATGQRVTLRCSPRSGDLSVYWYQQSLDQGLQFLIQYYNGEERAKGNILERFSAQQFPDLHSELNLSSLELGDSALYFCASSHKLDSQTSGNTIYFGEGSWLTVV.

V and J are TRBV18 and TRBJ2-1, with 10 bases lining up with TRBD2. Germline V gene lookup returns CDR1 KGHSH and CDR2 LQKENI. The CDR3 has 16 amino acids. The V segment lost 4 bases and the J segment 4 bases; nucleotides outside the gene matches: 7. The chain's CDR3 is CASSHVAGGFYNEQFF. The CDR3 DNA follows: TGTGCCAGCTCACACGTAGCGGGAGGATTTTACAATGAGCAGTTCTTC. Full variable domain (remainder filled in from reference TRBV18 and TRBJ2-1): NAGVMQNPRHLVRRRGQEARLRCSPMKGHSHVYWYRQLPEEGLKFMVYLQKENIIDESGMPKERFSAEFPKEGPSILRIQQVVRGDSAAYFCASSHVAGGFYNEQFFGPGTRLTVL.

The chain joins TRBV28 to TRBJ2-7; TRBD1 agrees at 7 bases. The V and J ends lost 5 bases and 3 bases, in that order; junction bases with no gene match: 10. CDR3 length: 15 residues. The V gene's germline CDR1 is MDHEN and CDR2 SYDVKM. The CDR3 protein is CASSAQQTGLYEQYF. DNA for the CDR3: TGTGCCAGCAGTGCACAACAGACAGGGCTCTACGAGCAGTACTTC. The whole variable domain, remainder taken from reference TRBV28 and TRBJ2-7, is DVKVTQSSRYLVKRTGEKVFLECVQDMDHENMFWYRQDPGLGLRLIYFSYDVKMKEKGDIPEGYSVSREKKERFSLILESASTNQTSMYLCASSAQQTGLYEQYFGPGTRLTVT.

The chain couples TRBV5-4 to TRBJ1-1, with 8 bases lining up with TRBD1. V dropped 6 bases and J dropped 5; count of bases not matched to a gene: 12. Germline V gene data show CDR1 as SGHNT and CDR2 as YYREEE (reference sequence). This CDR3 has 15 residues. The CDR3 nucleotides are TGTGCCAGCACCACGCGGACAGGGCGGGGGACTGAAGCTTTCTTT. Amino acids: CASTTRTGRGTEAFF. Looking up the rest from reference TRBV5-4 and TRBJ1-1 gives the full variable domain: ETGVTQSPTHLIKTRGQQVTLRCSSQSGHNTVSWYQQALGQGPQFIFQYYREEENGRGNFPPRFSGLQFPNYSSELNVNALELDDSALYLCASTTRTGRGTEAFFGQGTRLTVV.

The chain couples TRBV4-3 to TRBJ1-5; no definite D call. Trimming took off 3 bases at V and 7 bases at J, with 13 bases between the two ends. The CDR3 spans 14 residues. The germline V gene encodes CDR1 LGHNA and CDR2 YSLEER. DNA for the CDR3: TGCGCCAGCAGCCAGCAGAAAGAGGTCCAGCCCCAGCATTTT. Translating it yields CASSQQKEVQPQHF.

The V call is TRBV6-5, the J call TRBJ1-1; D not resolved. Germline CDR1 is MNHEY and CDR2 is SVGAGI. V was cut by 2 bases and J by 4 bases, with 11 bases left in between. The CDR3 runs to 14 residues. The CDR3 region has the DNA TGTGCCAGCAGTTACCTGAGGGAGTTCACTGAAGCTTTCTTT. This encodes CASSYLREFTEAFF.

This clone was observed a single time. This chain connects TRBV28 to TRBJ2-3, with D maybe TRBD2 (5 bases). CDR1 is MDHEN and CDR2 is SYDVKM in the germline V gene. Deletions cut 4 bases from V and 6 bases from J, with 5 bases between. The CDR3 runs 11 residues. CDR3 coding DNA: TGTGCCAGCAGTTGGAGGGATACGCAGTATTTT. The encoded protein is CASSWRDTQYF.

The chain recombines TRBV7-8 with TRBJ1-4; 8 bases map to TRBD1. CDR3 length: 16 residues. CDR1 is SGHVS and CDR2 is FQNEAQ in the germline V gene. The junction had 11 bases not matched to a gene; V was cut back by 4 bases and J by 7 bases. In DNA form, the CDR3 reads TGTGCCAGCAGCTCAACCGCTCAGGGGGCCGGTGAAAAACTGTTTTTT. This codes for CASSSTAQGAGEKLFF.

CDR3 region: CSAQLAGAYNEQFF. Written as DNA, the CDR3 is TGCAGCGCACAACTAGCGGGAGCCTACAATGAGCAGTTCTTC. J is TRBJ2-1 and V is TRBV29-1; 11 nucleotides align to TRBD2. V shed 7 bases and J 2 bases; nucleotides not matched to a gene: 4. The CDR3 consists of 14 residues. Germline lookup yields CDR1 SQVTM and CDR2 ANQGSEA.

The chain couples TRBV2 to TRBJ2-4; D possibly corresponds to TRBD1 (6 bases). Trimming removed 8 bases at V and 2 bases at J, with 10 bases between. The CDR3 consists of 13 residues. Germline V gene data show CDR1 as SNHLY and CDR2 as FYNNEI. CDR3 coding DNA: TGTGCCAGCTCCGGGGACACCAAAAACATTCAGTACTTC. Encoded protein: CASSGDTKNIQYF.

The chain's CDR3 is CASSLPPLLEQFF. CDR3 bases: TGTGCCAGCAGCTTACCCCCCCTTCTGGAGCAGTTCTTC. This chain connects TRBV7-2 to TRBJ2-1, with D unclear. V was clipped by 2 bases and J by 10 bases, with 12 bases between them. This CDR3 has 13 amino acids. The V gene's germline CDR1 is SGHTA and CDR2 FQGNSA.

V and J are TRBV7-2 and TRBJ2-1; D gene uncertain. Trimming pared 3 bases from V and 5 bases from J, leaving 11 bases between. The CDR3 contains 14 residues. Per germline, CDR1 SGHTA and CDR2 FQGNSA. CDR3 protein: CASSFTGIDNEQFF. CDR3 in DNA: TGTGCCAGCAGCTTCACTGGTATAGACAATGAGCAGTTCTTC.

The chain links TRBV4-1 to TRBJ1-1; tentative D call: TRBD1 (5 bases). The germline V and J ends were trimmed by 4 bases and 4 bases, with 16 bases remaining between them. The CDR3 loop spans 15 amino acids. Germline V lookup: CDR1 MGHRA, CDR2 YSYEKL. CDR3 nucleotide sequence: TGCGCCAGCAGCCTGGGCGGGGGGATGGGCACTGAAGCTTTCTTT. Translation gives CASSLGGGMGTEAFF.

The CDR3 DNA reads TGCGCCAGCAGTGAGTCGGCAGGGGAGGGAGAGACCCAGTACTTC. Protein sequence: CASSESAGEGETQYF. The chain recombines TRBV10-1 with TRBJ2-5, with D maybe TRBD2 (7 bases). Germline CDR1 WNHNN, CDR2 SYGVQD (reference sequence). The CDR3 has 15 amino acids. Trimming pared 0 bases from V and 4 bases from J, leaving 12 bases between.